This T cell receptor beta chain was profiled in a study of blood T cell repertoires in COVID-19. Profiling relied on immunoSEQ multiplex PCR, and the TCRdb table lists in-frame clones only, not all of them. Seen here are about 160,000 clones, more than 65% observed once, and the top ten hold over 15%. This CDR3 has 11 residues. Trimming shortened V by 5 bases and J by 2 bases, and 7 bases separated the two germline ends. Germline V gene sequence: CDR1 SQVTM, CDR2 ANQGSEA. This clone was detected many times. The chain links TRBV29-1 to TRBJ2-7; weak D call: TRBD2 (5 bases). The receptor was derived from a man between 60 and 75 years old who had recovered from COVID-19. What was sequenced was PBMCs or T cells enriched from blood (not recorded which). The CDR3 loop is CSVFGAYEQYF. DNA for the CDR3: TGCAGCGTTTTCGGGGCCTACGAGCAGTACTTC.